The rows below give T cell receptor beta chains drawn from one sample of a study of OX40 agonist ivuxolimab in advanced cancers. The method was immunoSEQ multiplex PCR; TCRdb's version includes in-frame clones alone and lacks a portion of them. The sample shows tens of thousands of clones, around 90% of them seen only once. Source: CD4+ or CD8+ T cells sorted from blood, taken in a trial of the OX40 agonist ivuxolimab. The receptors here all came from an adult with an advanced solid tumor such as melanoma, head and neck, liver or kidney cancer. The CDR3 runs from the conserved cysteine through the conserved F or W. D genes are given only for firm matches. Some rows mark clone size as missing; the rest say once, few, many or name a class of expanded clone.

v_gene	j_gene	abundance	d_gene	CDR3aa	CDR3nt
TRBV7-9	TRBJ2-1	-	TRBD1	CASSETDRGQFF	TGTGCCAGCAGCGAGACAGACAGGGGGCAGTTCTTC
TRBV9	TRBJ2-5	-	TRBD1	CASSVRGQGETQYF	TGTGCCAGCAGCGTCAGGGGGCAAGGAGAGACCCAGTACTTC
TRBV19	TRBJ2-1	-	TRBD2	CASTGLAGGEVGAYNEQFF	TGTGCCAGTACCGGCCTAGCGGGAGGAGAGGTGGGTGCGTACAATGAGCAGTTCTTC
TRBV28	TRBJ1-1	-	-	CASRGGTNTEAFF	TGTGCCAGCAGAGGGGGGACGAACACTGAAGCTTTCTTT
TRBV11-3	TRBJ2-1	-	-	CASSSLAVYYNEQFF	TGTGCCAGCAGCTCTTTAGCGGTCTACTACAATGAGCAGTTCTTC
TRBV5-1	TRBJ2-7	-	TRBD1	CASSSDRGFYEQYF	TGCGCCAGCAGCTCGGACAGGGGTTTCTACGAGCAGTACTTC
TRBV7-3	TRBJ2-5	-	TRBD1	CASSSSGQGGETQYF	TGTGCCAGCAGCTCATCGGGACAGGGGGGAGAGACCCAGTACTTC
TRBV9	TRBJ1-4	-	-	CASSVGPYRDNEKLFF	TGTGCCAGCAGCGTAGGGCCGTACAGGGATAACGAAAAACTGTTTTTT
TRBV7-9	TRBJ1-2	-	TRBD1	CASSLDRGQGNYGYTF	TGTGCCAGCAGCTTAGACCGGGGACAGGGGAACTATGGCTACACCTTC
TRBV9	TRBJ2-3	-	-	CASSVGIGGPDTQYF	TGTGCCAGCAGCGTAGGTATAGGAGGCCCGGATACGCAGTATTTT
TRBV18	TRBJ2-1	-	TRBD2	CASSPPGLAGGAINEQFF	TGTGCCAGCTCACCACCGGGACTAGCGGGGGGGGCTATCAATGAGCAGTTCTTC
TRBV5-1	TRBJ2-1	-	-	CASSFPAGSRDSYNEQFF	TGCGCCAGCAGCTTTCCTGCGGGAAGTAGGGACTCCTACAATGAGCAGTTCTTC
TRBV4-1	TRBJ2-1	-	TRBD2	CASSQDPTSGKPRDNEQFF	TGCGCCAGCAGCCAAGATCCTACTAGCGGGAAACCCCGGGACAATGAGCAGTTCTTC
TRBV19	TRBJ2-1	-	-	CASSIGTHQSSEQFF	TGTGCCAGTAGTATCGGGACCCACCAATCCAGCGAGCAGTTCTTC
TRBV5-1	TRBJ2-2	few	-	CASSLRNTGELFF	TGCGCCAGCAGCTTGCGGAACACCGGGGAGCTGTTTTTT
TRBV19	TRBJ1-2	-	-	CASSIEQTGLGGYTF	TGTGCCAGTAGTATAGAACAGACAGGTCTTGGCGGCTACACCTTC
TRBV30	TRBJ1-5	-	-	CAWSSGYQPQHF	TGTGCCTGGTCATCGGGGTACCAGCCCCAGCATTTT
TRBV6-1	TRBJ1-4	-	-	CASSGEYPNEKLFF	TGTGCCAGCAGCGGCGAATATCCTAATGAAAAACTGTTTTTT
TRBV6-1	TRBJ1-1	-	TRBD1	CASRGQGRRVTEAFF	TGTGCCAGCAGAGGACAGGGAAGGCGGGTCACTGAAGCTTTCTTT
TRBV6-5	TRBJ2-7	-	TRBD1	CASSYSIGTGIHEQYF	TGTGCCAGCAGTTACTCGATAGGGACAGGGATACACGAGCAGTACTTC
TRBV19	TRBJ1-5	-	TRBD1	CASSIYSTGGNQPQHF	TGTGCCAGTAGTATATATAGCACAGGGGGCAATCAGCCCCAGCATTTT
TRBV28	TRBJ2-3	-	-	CASSSPGGAGTQYF	TGTGCCAGCAGTTCGCCTGGGGGCGCGGGAACGCAGTATTTT
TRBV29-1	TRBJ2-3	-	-	CSVEFQGVSTDTQYF	TGCAGCGTTGAGTTTCAGGGAGTTAGCACAGATACGCAGTATTTT
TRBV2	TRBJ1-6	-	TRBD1	CASSGLQGGGSPLHF	TGTGCCAGCAGTGGACTACAGGGGGGAGGTTCACCCCTCCACTTT
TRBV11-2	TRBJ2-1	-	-	CASSLGLLVRGNEQFF	TGTGCCAGCAGCTTAGGGCTACTAGTCCGCGGCAATGAGCAGTTCTTC
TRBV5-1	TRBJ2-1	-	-	CASSLAGQTYNEQFF	TGCGCCAGCAGCTTGGCCGGTCAAACCTACAATGAGCAGTTCTTC
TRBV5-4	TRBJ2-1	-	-	CASSLNQGTFNEQFF	TGTGCCAGCAGCTTGAACCAGGGGACATTTAATGAGCAGTTCTTC
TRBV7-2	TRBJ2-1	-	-	CASNQNAAGYNEQFF	TGTGCCAGCAACCAAAACGCGGCTGGGTACAATGAGCAGTTCTTC
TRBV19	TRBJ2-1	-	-	CASTPGTAYNEQFF	TGTGCCAGTACCCCCGGGACCGCATACAATGAGCAGTTCTTC
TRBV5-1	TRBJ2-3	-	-	CASSLLAVRSFTDTQYF	TGCGCCAGCAGCTTGTTGGCAGTTCGTTCATTCACAGATACGCAGTATTTT
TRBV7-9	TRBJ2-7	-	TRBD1	CASSLAEGQGDSYEQYF	TGTGCCAGCAGCTTAGCAGAGGGACAGGGGGACTCCTACGAGCAGTACTTC
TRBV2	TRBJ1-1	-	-	CASVDRPYSGTEAFF	TGTGCCAGCGTCGACCGGCCGTACAGTGGGACTGAAGCTTTCTTT
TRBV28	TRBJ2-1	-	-	CASSFGTYASNEQFF	TGTGCCAGCAGTTTTGGAACGTACGCAAGCAATGAGCAGTTCTTC
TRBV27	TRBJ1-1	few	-	CASSGRTGRRNTEAFF	TGTGCCAGCAGTGGTCGAACGGGACGGAGGAACACTGAAGCTTTCTTT
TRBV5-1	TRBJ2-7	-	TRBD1	CASSLRQGRNEQYF	TGCGCCAGCAGCTTGAGACAGGGGAGGAACGAGCAGTACTTC
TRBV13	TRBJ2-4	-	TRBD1	CASRETGGLSKNIQYF	TGTGCCAGCAGGGAAACAGGGGGATTATCCAAAAACATTCAGTACTTC
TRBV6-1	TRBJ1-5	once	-	CASSEELMGHQPQHF	TGTGCCAGCAGTGAAGAATTAATGGGTCATCAGCCCCAGCATTTT
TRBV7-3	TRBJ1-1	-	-	CASSSSGLKNTEAFF	TGTGCCAGCAGCTCATCAGGGTTAAAGAACACTGAAGCTTTCTTT
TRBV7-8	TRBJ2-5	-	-	CASTLGGAGTQETQYF	TGTGCCAGCACCCTGGGGGGGGCTGGCACCCAAGAGACCCAGTACTTC
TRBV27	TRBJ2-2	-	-	CASNNRVGTGELFF	TGTGCCAGCAATAACAGGGTGGGCACCGGGGAGCTGTTTTTT
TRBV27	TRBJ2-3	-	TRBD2	CASSSQREGPDTQYF	TGTGCCAGCAGTTCTCAGCGGGAGGGCCCAGATACGCAGTATTTT
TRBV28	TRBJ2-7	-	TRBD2	CASSRTSRRAGYEQYF	TGTGCCAGCAGTCGGACTAGCAGGCGAGCGGGATACGAGCAGTACTTC
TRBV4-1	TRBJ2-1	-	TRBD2	CASSHGGGAYNEQFF	TGCGCCAGCAGCCACGGCGGGGGGGCGTACAATGAGCAGTTCTTC
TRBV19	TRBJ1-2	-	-	CASSIRQGGGYTF	TGTGCCAGTAGTATACGCCAGGGAGGTGGCTACACCTTC
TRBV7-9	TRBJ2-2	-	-	CASSLHRASGRTGELFF	TGTGCCAGCAGCTTACACCGGGCCTCAGGAAGAACCGGGGAGCTGTTTTTT
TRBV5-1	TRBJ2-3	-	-	CASSLSGVGPTDTQYF	TGCGCCAGCAGCTTGTCAGGGGTAGGCCCCACAGATACGCAGTATTTT
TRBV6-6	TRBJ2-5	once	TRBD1	CASSWDRVSGETQYF	TGTGCCAGCAGTTGGGACAGGGTGTCTGGAGAGACCCAGTACTTC
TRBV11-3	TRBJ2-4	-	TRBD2	CASSPSSGGPRGQENIQYF	TGTGCCAGCAGCCCCTCTAGCGGGGGCCCCCGGGGTCAGGAAAACATTCAGTACTTC
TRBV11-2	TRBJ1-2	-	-	CASSQMLSGESYGYTF	TGTGCCAGCAGCCAGATGCTGTCTGGGGAGAGCTATGGCTACACCTTC
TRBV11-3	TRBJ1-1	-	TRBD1	CASSSGDREAFF	TGTGCCAGCAGCTCGGGGGACAGGGAGGCTTTCTTT
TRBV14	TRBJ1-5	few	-	CASSQDHRSPQHF	TGTGCCAGCAGCCAAGACCATCGCTCGCCCCAGCATTTT
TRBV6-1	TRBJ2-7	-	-	CASSVTRTVTYEQYF	TGTGCCAGCAGTGTGACACGGACAGTAACCTACGAGCAGTACTTC
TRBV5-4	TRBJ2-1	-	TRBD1	CASSFGDRGIKEQFF	TGTGCCAGCAGCTTTGGGGACAGGGGAATTAAGGAGCAGTTCTTC
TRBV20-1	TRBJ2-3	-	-	CSAGSGHTQYF	TGCAGTGCTGGGTCCGGACATACGCAGTATTTT